Included here is one TCR beta chain sequence, with context. The antigen is not known. Treatment: roughly 19 received Ad26.COV2.S at low or high dose, single or two shots; about 5 received placebo; per-sample allocation not given. Samples analyzed were those drawn on day 63 after the first vaccine or placebo injection. Built on an Ad26 vector, the vaccine expressed Wuhan-strain SARS-CoV-2 spike. This CDR3 has 14 residues. Germline CDR1 is SNHLY and CDR2 is FYNNEI. V gave up 4 bases and J gave up 10 bases, with 14 bases separating them. These data are taken from a study of Ad26.COV2.S vaccination and SARS-CoV-2 variants. Study-wide context: Once or twice, 56 days apart, Ad26.COV2.S was delivered intramuscularly. Study-wide points: Total T cell responses may have been underestimated by the TCR breadth and depth analyses.

Clones were read by immunoSEQ multiplex PCR, and TCRdb kept only the in-frame ones, dropping some. This sample has roughly 510,000 clones, with around nine tenths found just once. The sequencing here drew on peripheral blood, taken in a trial of Ad26.COV2.S vaccine versus placebo. This clonotype originated in a person aged 18-65 years who received the Ad26.COV2.S COVID-19 vaccine or a placebo. This sequence joins TRBV2 and TRBJ1-6; D perhaps matches TRBD1 (6 bases). CDR3 in DNA: TGTGCCAGCAGTGTGAAGGGGGTTGAGTCACCCCTCCACTTT. Translation: CASSVKGVESPLHF.